Each of the 14 T cell receptor beta chains below was sequenced from the same sample in a study of blood T cells in healthy people across ages. Together with a sample-barcoded 5' primer, a J-beta primer mix was included in a second PCR lasting about 6 to 11 cycles. A single record per CDR3 protein comes from TCRdb applying MiXCR to the 5' RACE reads. The sample consists of approximately 850,000 distinct CDR3 sequences, roughly 44% of them appearing once. The sequenced material came from blood. The receptors here all came from a man aged 60 to 69 in good health.

This clonotype turned up a few times. The rearrangement joins TRBV3-1 to TRBJ2-1, with 10 positions matching TRBD2. V trimming: 4 bases; J trimming: 5 bases; junction bases outside the gene matches: 14. The CDR3 has 18 amino acids. Germline assignment: CDR1 LGHDT and CDR2 YNNKEL (reference sequence). This chain's CDR3 is CASSRNHGASGGNNEQFF. The CDR3 bases are TGTGCCAGCAGCCGCAACCATGGAGCTAGCGGGGGAAACAATGAGCAGTTCTTC.

The genes are TRBV7-8 and TRBJ2-5; D gene uncertain. Germline lookup yields CDR1 SGHVS and CDR2 FQNEAQ. The V end was cut by 4 bases, the J end by 5 bases, with 8 bases between. The CDR3 contains 12 residues. Here the CDR3 DNA reads TGTGCCAGCAGCTCCATGAGCGAGACCCAGTACTTC. Amino acids: CASSSMSETQYF.

This clonotype was observed many times. V gene TRBV7-2 combines with J gene TRBJ2-1, with 7 bases matching TRBD1. There are 15 residues in the CDR3. Germline-derived CDR1 and CDR2 are SGHTA and FQGNSA. Germline trimming cut 5 bases from V and 0 bases from J; bases unmatched to any gene: 4. The DNA for the CDR3 is TGTGCCAGCAGCCTGACAGGGAGCTCCTACAATGAGCAGTTCTTC. It encodes CASSLTGSSYNEQFF.

The chain carries TRBV20-1 and TRBJ2-1; 7 bases agree with TRBD1. The CDR3 has 15 amino acids. J was trimmed by 0 bases and V by 0 bases; bases with no gene match: 2. CDR1 and CDR2 (germline): DFQATT, SNEGSKA (reference sequence). CDR3 sequence: CSAREDRSSYNEQFF. The CDR3 coding sequence is TGCAGTGCTAGAGAGGACAGGTCCTCCTACAATGAGCAGTTCTTC.

V usage is TRBV5-6 and J usage is TRBJ1-2; D gene unclear. This CDR3 is 13 amino acids long. CDR1 and CDR2 (germline): SGHDT, YYEEEE. Trimming shortened V by 3 bases and J by 4 bases, and 10 bases separated the two germline ends. The CDR3 sequence: CASSSEPSYGYTF. CDR3 DNA: TGTGCCAGCAGCTCCGAACCATCCTATGGCTACACCTTC.

This clonotype showed up just a few times. The chain carries TRBV6-2 or TRBV6-3 and TRBJ2-1; 7 nucleotides agree with TRBD2. Trimming took 8 bases from V and 4 from J; bases not matched to a gene: 5. CDR1 is MNHEY and CDR2 is SVGEGT in the germline V gene. CDR3 size: 13 residues. In nucleotides, the CDR3 is TGTGCCAGCCAGCGGGGCCTTTACAATGAGCAGTTCTTC. Encoded protein: CASQRGLYNEQFF.

The chain joins TRBV20-1 to TRBJ1-6, with D tentatively TRBD1 (5 bases). Germline V gene sequence: CDR1 DFQATT, CDR2 SNEGSKA (reference sequence). The V end was cut by 0 bases, the J end by 7 bases, with 13 bases between. The CDR3 contains 15 residues. The CDR3 coding sequence is TGCAGTGCTAGAGAGGGGGAAGTCTACAATTCACCCCTCCACTTT. Its protein is CSAREGEVYNSPLHF.

This clonotype showed up just a few times. The rearrangement links TRBV29-1 to TRBJ2-7; unclear D gene. The CDR3 covers 13 residues. The germline CDR1 and CDR2 sequences are SQVTM and ANQGSEA. Trimming left V 4 bases short and J 0 bases short, with 10 bases between. CDR3 residues: CSVAASLSYEQYF. The DNA of the CDR3 is TGCAGCGTTGCAGCAAGCCTCTCCTACGAGCAGTACTTC.

The chain has TRBV7-2 and TRBJ1-6; D possibly corresponds to TRBD1 (5 bases). Trimming removed 5 bases from V and 3 bases from J, with 14 bases in between. There are 16 residues in the CDR3. Germline V CDR1 and CDR2: SGHTA, FQGNSA. In DNA, the CDR3 is TGTGCCAGCAGCCAAGGCGGGACCCTCTATAATTCACCCCTCCACTTT. This encodes CASSQGGTLYNSPLHF. Together with reference TRBV7-2 and TRBJ1-6, the CDR3 gives the full variable domain: GAGVSQSPSNKVTEKGKDVELRCDPISGHTALYWYRQSLGQGLEFLIYFQGNSAPDKSGLPSDRFSAERTGGSVSTLTIQRTQQEDSAVYLCASSQGGTLYNSPLHFGNGTRLTVT.

This sequence joins TRBV6-2 or TRBV6-3 and TRBJ1-5; D perhaps matches TRBD1 (5 bases). This CDR3 comprises 12 residues. Trimming cost V 8 bases and J 4 bases, with 9 bases left between them. Germline CDR1 and CDR2: MNHEY and SVGEGT. The CDR3 spells CASAPGNQPQHF. CDR3 DNA sequence: TGTGCCAGCGCTCCAGGGAATCAGCCCCAGCATTTT.

This chain's CDR3 is CSVEGTRAGSETFGANVLTF. The CDR3 nucleotides read TGCAGCGTTGAAGGGACTCGGGCGGGGTCTGAAACCTTCGGGGCCAACGTCCTGACTTTC. V gene TRBV29-1 combines with J gene TRBJ2-6, with D possibly matching TRBD2 (6 bases). This CDR3 spans 20 amino acids. V lost 1 base and J 4 bases, leaving 26 bases between the germline ends. Germline CDR1 and CDR2: SQVTM and ANQGSEA.

This chain uses TRBV20-1 with TRBJ2-7; 8 bases align to TRBD1. There are 14 residues in the CDR3. Looked up from germline, CDR1 is DFQATT and CDR2 is SNEGSKA (reference sequence). V dropped 6 bases and J dropped 0; count of bases not matched to a gene: 7. For the CDR3, the DNA is TGCAGTGCAACAGGACAGGGAATCTCCTACGAGCAGTACTTC. This codes for CSATGQGISYEQYF.

V gene TRBV7-9 combines with J gene TRBJ1-2; D call uncertain. This CDR3 has 11 amino acids. The germline V gene encodes CDR1 SEHNR and CDR2 FQNEAQ (reference sequence). The germline V and J ends were trimmed by 7 bases and 5 bases, with 8 bases remaining between them. In DNA form, the CDR3 reads TGTGCCAGCATTAACCAATATGGCTACACCTTC. This encodes CASINQYGYTF.

V and J are TRBV6-2 or TRBV6-3 and TRBJ1-1, with D perhaps TRBD1 (6 bases). Trimming took 0 bases from V and 6 from J, leaving 23 bases between them. The CDR3 is 18 residues long. Germline CDR1 reads MNHEY; CDR2 reads SVGEGT. The CDR3 spells CASSYSSGRGLFRAEAFF. CDR3 in DNA: TGTGCCAGCAGTTACTCCTCGGGCAGGGGATTGTTTCGGGCTGAAGCTTTCTTT.